These 27 T cell receptor beta chains were sequenced from one sample in a study of blood T cell repertoires in COVID-19. Profiled with immunoSEQ multiplex PCR; TCRdb holds only in-frame clones, not every one. The sample yields just over 150,000 clones, approximately 90% seen once. Source material: PBMCs or T cells enriched from blood (not recorded which). Source of these receptors: a woman in her forties or fifties who had recovered from COVID-19.

The rearrangement links TRBV7-2 to TRBJ2-7; D may be TRBD2 (6 bases). Looked up from germline, CDR1 is SGHTA and CDR2 is FQGNSA. The CDR3 is 16 amino acids. Trimming shortened V by 2 bases and J by 0 bases, and 14 bases separated the two germline ends. CDR3 protein: CASSLSPGVGSYEQYF. Written as DNA, the CDR3 is TGTGCCAGCAGCTTATCTCCGGGGGTCGGCTCCTACGAGCAGTACTTC.

This chain connects TRBV4-3 to TRBJ1-5; weak D call: TRBD1 (6 bases). Germline values: CDR1 LGHNA, CDR2 YSLEER. V lost 4 bases and J lost 4, with 11 bases in between. The CDR3 contains 14 residues. The chain's CDR3 is CASSPATGNQPQHF. CDR3 sequence (DNA): TGCGCCAGCAGCCCCGCTACAGGGAATCAGCCCCAGCATTTT.

The genes are TRBV15 and TRBJ2-3; D unclear. V was cut by 1 base and J by 6 bases, with 14 bases left in between. This CDR3 has 15 amino acids. Germline-derived CDR1 and CDR2 are LNHNV and YYDKDF (reference sequence). CDR3 sequence: CATSRVSWAGDTQYF. CDR3 coding DNA: TGTGCCACCAGCAGAGTCTCCTGGGCAGGCGATACGCAGTATTTT.

The rearrangement links TRBV7-3 to TRBJ1-2, with D possibly being TRBD1 (6 bases). CDR1 is SGHTA, CDR2 FQGTGA, per germline. The V end was cut by 5 bases, the J end by 6 bases, with 16 bases between. The CDR3 totals 14 residues. The CDR3 region has the DNA TGTGCCAGCAGCCTGGGCGGGGGGACAAATGGCTACACCTTC. Translating it yields CASSLGGGTNGYTF.

The gene calls are TRBV5-4 and TRBJ2-1, with D unresolved. This CDR3 has 14 amino acids. Germline lookup yields CDR1 SGHNT and CDR2 YYREEE (reference sequence). V lost 4 bases and J 5 bases, leaving 13 bases between the germline ends. As DNA, the CDR3 is TGTGCCAGCAGCCTCCGGCTCGGAGACAATGAGCAGTTCTTC. Protein: CASSLRLGDNEQFF.

The gene calls are TRBV12-5 and TRBJ2-7; D is unresolved. CDR3 size: 17 residues. Germline values: CDR1 LGHNT, CDR2 FRNRAP. V gave up 1 base and J gave up 0 bases, with 16 bases separating them. CDR3 bases: TGTGCTAGTGGTTTGGATAAAGCTGTACGCCTCTCCTACGAGCAGTACTTC. This codes for CASGLDKAVRLSYEQYF.

J is TRBJ1-2 and V is TRBV5-4; D perhaps matches TRBD1 (6 bases). Trimming left V 4 bases short and J 4 bases short, with 20 bases between. This CDR3 is built from 16 residues. Germline values: CDR1 SGHNT, CDR2 YYREEE (reference sequence). The CDR3 coding sequence is TGTGCCAGCAGCCACGGGGCCCTGGGGGCCCTCTATGGCTACACCTTC. Its protein product is CASSHGALGALYGYTF.

In DNA form, the CDR3 reads TGTGCCAGCAGTTTCTGGGATATCGGGGGGAGCACAGATACGCAGTATTTT. This encodes CASSFWDIGGSTDTQYF. The chain links TRBV28 to TRBJ2-3; 7 nucleotides align to TRBD2. V was pared by 3 bases and J by 0 bases, with 9 bases of the junction left unmatched. This CDR3 is 17 amino acids long. Germline V lookup: CDR1 MDHEN, CDR2 SYDVKM.

This clone was detected a few times. The gene calls are TRBV24-1 and TRBJ1-2; 9 bases map to TRBD1. The length of the CDR3 is 13 residues. The V gene end was trimmed by 5 bases and the J gene end by 7 bases; junction bases not matched to a gene: 4. The germline gives CDR1 KGHDR, CDR2 SFDVKD. The chain's CDR3 is CATSGQGGFGYTF. CDR3 sequence (DNA): TGTGCCACCAGTGGACAGGGGGGGTTTGGCTACACCTTC.

V and J are TRBV6-1 and TRBJ2-7; 7 nucleotides agree with TRBD1. V was pared by 4 bases and J by 9 bases, with 18 bases of the junction left unmatched. CDR3 length equals 16 residues. Germline values: CDR1 MNHNS, CDR2 SASEGT. The CDR3, as DNA: TGTGCCAGCAGTGCGACAGGGAGTTGGGCCCAAGAAAGGCAGTACTTC. It encodes CASSATGSWAQERQYF.

The V and J genes are TRBV19 and TRBJ2-1, with 9 bases identical to TRBD1. There are 16 residues in the CDR3. V shed 6 bases, J shed 6 bases, and the junction held 12 bases outside the gene matches. Germline lookup yields CDR1 LNHDA and CDR2 SQIVND (reference sequence). CDR3 in amino acids: CASSLPGQGSVNEQFF. As DNA, the CDR3 is TGTGCCAGTAGCCTGCCGGGACAGGGTTCGGTCAATGAGCAGTTCTTC.

J is TRBJ1-1 and V is TRBV5-4; TRBD1 agrees at 7 bases. Unmatched junction bases numbered 13, after V lost 6 bases and J lost 2 bases. CDR1 is SGHNT, CDR2 YYREEE, per germline (reference sequence). This CDR3 is 16 amino acids long. CDR3 loop: CASIAPGQSPNTEAFF. The DNA for the CDR3 is TGTGCCAGCATCGCACCGGGACAGTCTCCCAACACTGAAGCTTTCTTT. The variable domain in full, completed from reference TRBV5-4 and TRBJ1-1, reads ETGVTQSPTHLIKTRGQQVTLRCSSQSGHNTVSWYQQALGQGPQFIFQYYREEENGRGNFPPRFSGLQFPNYSSELNVNALELDDSALYLCASIAPGQSPNTEAFFGQGTRLTVV.

This clone was seen a handful of times. The J gene is TRBJ1-5, the V gene TRBV3-1 (or the pseudogene TRBV3-2); TRBD1 might be the D (5 bases). CDR1 and CDR2 from the germline V gene are LGHDT and YNNKEL (reference sequence). V was clipped by 4 bases and J by 4 bases, with 14 bases between them. The CDR3 length is 15 residues. The CDR3 reads CASSPTAGRNQPQHF. The CDR3 nucleotides are TGTGCCAGCAGCCCAACGGCAGGGAGGAATCAGCCCCAGCATTTT.

The rearrangement links TRBV19 to TRBJ2-1; D possibly corresponds to TRBD1 (5 bases). CDR3 size: 13 residues. V was cut by 5 bases and J by 9 bases, with 14 bases left in between. Germline V CDR1 and CDR2: LNHDA, SQIVND (reference sequence). In DNA form, the CDR3 reads TGTGCCAGTAGTCTTGGGGCAGTCGGTGAGCAGTTCTTC. It is translated as CASSLGAVGEQFF.

This clone occurred once. The chain joins TRBV19 to TRBJ2-1, with D tentatively TRBD1 (5 bases). Trimming shortened V by 10 bases and J by 2 bases, and 15 bases separated the two germline ends. The CDR3 is made up of 14 amino acids. CDR1 is LNHDA, CDR2 SQIVND, per germline (reference sequence). The CDR3 sequence is CATQKAGTYNEQFF. For the CDR3, the DNA is TGTGCCACTCAGAAGGCAGGGACCTACAATGAGCAGTTCTTC.

As DNA, the CDR3 is TGCGCCAGCAGCTTGGTTCCCCCTGACAGGGGCAACACTGAAGCTTTCTTT. This translates into CASSLVPPDRGNTEAFF. This sequence joins TRBV5-1 and TRBJ1-1, with 8 bases identical to TRBD1. With 0 bases clipped from V and 2 bases from J, the junction kept 9 bases outside the gene matches. This CDR3 contains 17 residues. Germline V lookup: CDR1 SGHRS, CDR2 YFSETQ.

The chain has TRBV4-3 and TRBJ1-2; D is unclear. V was cut by 0 bases and J by 4 bases, with 12 bases left in between. The CDR3 has 15 residues. In germline, CDR1 is LGHNA, CDR2 YSLEER. CDR3 in amino acids: CASSQDTGAAYGYTF. CDR3 in DNA: TGCGCCAGCAGCCAAGATACGGGAGCGGCCTATGGCTACACCTTC.

This chain connects TRBV5-1 to TRBJ2-7; D is perhaps TRBD1 (6 bases). CDR1 and CDR2 (germline): SGHRS, YFSETQ. CDR3 length: 14 amino acids. V lost 4 bases to trimming and J lost 5 bases, with 16 bases between them. CDR3 amino acids: CASSQGPGVHEQYF. CDR3 nucleotide sequence: TGCGCCAGCAGCCAGGGACCAGGGGTCCACGAGCAGTACTTC.

The chain carries TRBV5-6 and TRBJ2-7; 7 bases line up with TRBD2. The CDR3 has 17 residues. J gave up 0 bases and V 0 bases, and 9 bases lay outside the gene matches. Germline V lookup: CDR1 SGHDT, CDR2 YYEEEE. Here the CDR3 reads CASSLAGGTSHSYEQYF. The CDR3 nucleotides are TGTGCCAGCAGCTTGGCCGGGGGGACGAGTCACTCCTACGAGCAGTACTTC.

This chain links TRBV2 with TRBJ2-7; 14 positions agree with TRBD2. In germline, CDR1 is SNHLY, CDR2 FYNNEI. V shed 3 bases, J shed 3 bases, and the junction held 7 bases outside the gene matches. This CDR3 spans 17 amino acids. The CDR3: CASSDGTSGGSLYEQYF. CDR3 DNA sequence: TGTGCCAGCAGTGACGGGACTAGCGGGGGATCCCTCTACGAGCAGTACTTC.

The chain is built from TRBV7-9 and TRBJ1-3; TRBD1 might be the D (5 bases). Deletions cut 2 bases from V and 0 bases from J, with 5 bases between. CDR3 length equals 14 residues. The germline CDR1 and CDR2 sequences are SEHNR and FQNEAQ (reference sequence). CDR3 DNA sequence: TGTGCCAGCAGCTTAAGGGGCTCTGGAAACACCATATATTTT. It encodes CASSLRGSGNTIYF.

The chain joins TRBV9 to TRBJ2-1; 9 bases are a match to TRBD2. Trimming took 4 bases from V and 6 from J; bases not matched to a gene: 8. Germline CDR1 is SGDLS and CDR2 is YYNGEE. The CDR3 has 15 amino acids. The CDR3 DNA sequence: TGTGCCAGCAGCCTCCGGACTAGCGTCGCCAATGAGCAGTTCTTC. Its translation: CASSLRTSVANEQFF.

The chain couples TRBV5-5 to TRBJ2-2, with TRBD1 identical over 9 bases. With V trimmed by 0 bases and J by 4 bases, 4 bases remained unmatched. The germline gives CDR1 SGHKS, CDR2 YYEKEE (reference sequence). The CDR3 covers 16 residues. The DNA of the CDR3 is TGTGCCAGCAGCTTGGAAGGGACAGGGATCACCGGGGAGCTGTTTTTT. The encoded protein is CASSLEGTGITGELFF.

The chain has TRBV4-1 and TRBJ1-3; the match to TRBD1 covers 8 bases. After removal of 1 base from V and 3 bases from J, the junction contained 5 bases not matched to a gene. The CDR3 runs to 16 residues. CDR1 is MGHRA and CDR2 is YSYEKL in the germline V gene. The DNA of the CDR3 is TGCGCCAGCAGCCAAGTTCAGGGGGCGCTTGGAAACACCATATATTTT. This encodes CASSQVQGALGNTIYF.

V and J are TRBV9 and TRBJ2-7; 10 nucleotides align to TRBD1. The CDR3 spans 14 residues. Germline V lookup: CDR1 SGDLS, CDR2 YYNGEE. The J segment lost 3 bases and the V segment lost 0 bases, leaving 0 bases of the junction unmatched. CDR3: CASSVGDRGYEQYF. The CDR3 DNA reads as TGTGCCAGCAGCGTAGGGGACAGGGGCTACGAGCAGTACTTC.

The chain combines TRBV19 with TRBJ1-4; no definite D call. V was shortened by 6 bases and J by 3 bases, with 14 bases between the two germline ends. The CDR3 contains 15 residues. The germline V gene has CDR1 LNHDA and CDR2 SQIVND (reference sequence). The CDR3 DNA follows: TGTGCCAGTAGAGTCGGGAAAGTAGCTAATGAAAAACTGTTTTTT. The encoded protein is CASRVGKVANEKLFF. The variable domain in full, with the rest retrieved from reference TRBV19 and TRBJ1-4, is DGGITQSPKYLFRKEGQNVTLSCEQNLNHDAMYWYRQDPGQGLRLIYYSQIVNDFQKGDIAEGYSVSREKKESFPLTVTSAQKNPTAFYLCASRVGKVANEKLFFGSGTQLSVL.

The count of this clone is one. V usage is TRBV19 and J usage is TRBJ2-2; perhaps TRBD1 as D (6 bases). Trimming stripped 7 bases from V and 1 base from J, with 16 bases between. This CDR3 has 16 residues. The germline V gene has CDR1 LNHDA and CDR2 SQIVND (reference sequence). CDR3 coding DNA: TGTGCCAGTACCCAGACAGCCAGGGGGAACACCGGGGAGCTGTTTTTT. The encoded protein is CASTQTARGNTGELFF. The variable domain in full, completed from reference TRBV19 and TRBJ2-2, reads DGGITQSPKYLFRKEGQNVTLSCEQNLNHDAMYWYRQDPGQGLRLIYYSQIVNDFQKGDIAEGYSVSREKKESFPLTVTSAQKNPTAFYLCASTQTARGNTGELFFGEGSRLTVL.